The clone carrying this T cell receptor beta chain appeared many times. PCR was performed a second time for about 7 to 11 cycles using a sample-barcoded 5' primer and a J-beta primer mix. Each cDNA molecule was tagged by a template-switch adaptor with 12 random nucleotides. TCRdb reprocessed the 5' RACE reads via MiXCR and lists one record per CDR3 protein. Among hundreds of thousands of distinct CDR3 sequences, around 30% were seen once, and the ten largest hold around 16%. The data were obtained in a study of blood T cells in healthy people across ages. Germline trimming cut 6 bases from V and 7 bases from J; bases unmatched to any gene: 1. The CDR3 length is 13 residues.

This sequence originates from a woman of 80 years or more in good health. The sequenced material came from blood. This sequence joins TRBV12-3 or TRBV12-4 and TRBJ1-6, with 9 bases that match TRBD1. The CDR3 region is CASRTGGNSPLHF. In DNA form, the CDR3 reads TGTGCCAGCAGGACAGGGGGGAATTCACCCCTCCACTTT.